This T cell receptor beta chain was obtained from a study of T cells in Graves' hyperthyroidism and ophthalmopathy. Background on the study: Peripheral blood was obtained at initial diagnosis, preceding any treatment.

This clonotype was seen ten or more times. Researchers defined stable Graves' hyperthyroidism as no ophthalmopathy progression within 18 months. Patients aged 18 to 65 had newly diagnosed hyperthyroidism lasting under 2 months. RNA transcripts served as the template for amplifying TCR beta CDR3 regions. With the HTBI primer set, the TCR CDR3 went through a first round of RT-PCR. TCRdb recomputed calls from the multiplex PCR reads with MiXCR, one row per CDR3 protein. Of about 560,000 distinct CDR3 sequences in the sample, roughly a sixth were seen once. Trimming took 2 bases from V and 0 from J, leaving 5 bases between them. The length of the CDR3 is 14 residues. Germline V CDR1 and CDR2: MNHEY, SVGEGT.

The sequenced sample was blood. This receptor was obtained from a young woman with Graves' hyperthyroidism. The chain combines TRBV6-2 or TRBV6-3 with TRBJ2-1; D is undetermined. CDR3 bases: TGTGCCAGCAGTTACAGGGACTCCTACAATGAGCAGTTCTTC. Protein: CASSYRDSYNEQFF.